This is a list of T cell receptor beta chains from one sample in a study of T cell repertoires in cytomegalovirus infection. TCRdb ran MiXCR on the reads and lists one entry per CDR3 protein. The sample shows roughly 990,000 distinct CDR3 sequences, 30% to 40% of them seen only once. Their antigens remain unidentified. Sample: cultured CD8+ T cells from PBMCs, taken from culture after CMV antigen stimulation. The origin of the receptors is a human donor in good health (CMV status not recorded). Some clones in this sample may be carry-over from other donors' samples. Both conserved end residues are part of each CDR3. The D gene is left open where the match is weak. Part of the rows lack a size; the others show once, few, many or a class for expanded clones.

>many|TRBV7-6|TRBJ1-3|-
CASSPGVLTGNTIYF
TGTGCCAGCAGCCCAGGGGTTTTAACTGGAAACACCATATATTTT
>few|TRBV6-2/TRBV6-3|TRBJ1-5|TRBD1
CASSKGQALDQPQHF
TGTGCCAGCAGTAAGGGACAGGCCTTAGATCAGCCCCAGCATTTT
>-|TRBV2|TRBJ2-5|TRBD2
CASSLGLAGGLYQETQYF
TGTGCCAGCTCTTTGGGGCTAGCGGGGGGACTTTATCAAGAGACCCAGTACTTC
>-|TRBV12-3/TRBV12-4|TRBJ1-3|-
CAVQGSPSGNTIYF
TGTGCCGTCCAGGGGTCGCCCTCTGGAAACACCATATATTTT
>few|TRBV2|TRBJ1-1|-
CASVGRTNTEAFF
TGTGCCAGTGTGGGACGGACGAACACTGAAGCTTTCTTT
>-|TRBV7-7|TRBJ1-1|-
CASSLYRNAEAFF
TGTGCTAGCAGCTTATACAGGAACGCTGAAGCTTTCTTT
>-|TRBV9|TRBJ1-2|-
CASSVAPYGYTF
TGTGCCAGCAGCGTAGCCCCCTATGGCTACACCTTC
>-|TRBV10-3|TRBJ1-1|TRBD1
CAISALDRADTEAFF
TGTGCCATCAGTGCGTTGGACAGGGCCGACACTGAAGCTTTCTTT
>-|TRBV11-2|TRBJ2-3|-
CASSSPRGVSTDTQYF
TGTGCCAGCAGCTCTCCTAGGGGGGTCTCCACAGATACGCAGTATTTT
>-|TRBV15|TRBJ1-4|-
CATSPWGVQNEKLFF
TGTGCCACCAGCCCCTGGGGGGTCCAAAATGAAAAACTGTTTTTT
>few|TRBV28|TRBJ2-1|-
CASSFELDEQFF
TGTGCCAGCAGTTTTGAGCTCGATGAGCAGTTCTTC
>-|TRBV9|TRBJ2-3|-
CASSVALAQPTDTQYF
TGTGCCAGCAGCGTAGCCTTAGCACAACCCACAGATACGCAGTATTTT
>few|TRBV7-9|TRBJ2-7|-
CASSRHPRYEQYF
TGTGCCAGCAGCCGACATCCACGCTACGAGCAGTACTTC
>-|TRBV10-2|TRBJ2-7|-
CASSENWGLYEQYF
TGCGCCAGCAGTGAGAACTGGGGGCTTTACGAGCAGTACTTC
>many|TRBV7-9|TRBJ2-7|-
CASSPPRDTYYEQYF
TGTGCCAGCAGCCCACCAAGGGACACTTACTACGAGCAGTACTTC
>-|TRBV11-2|TRBJ2-5|-
CASSFFGETGKYQETQYF
TGTGCCAGCAGCTTCTTTGGTGAGACGGGGAAGTACCAAGAGACCCAGTACTTC
>-|TRBV25-1|TRBJ2-1|TRBD1
CASSDPRGREQFF
TGTGCCAGCAGTGATCCGAGGGGGCGAGAGCAGTTCTTC
>-|TRBV4-1|TRBJ2-7|-
CASSRLVSSYEQYF
TGCGCCAGCAGCCGCTTGGTGAGTTCCTACGAGCAGTACTTC
>-|TRBV28|TRBJ2-1|TRBD1
CASSRTGSGEQFF
TGTGCCAGCAGCAGGACAGGGTCGGGTGAGCAGTTCTTC
>once|TRBV20-1|TRBJ2-2|TRBD1
CSANRGNTGELFF
TGCAGTGCTAACAGGGGAAACACCGGGGAGCTGTTTTTT
>many|TRBV7-2|TRBJ2-3|-
CASSYPRLGGAFPDTQYF
TGTGCCAGCAGCTACCCCCGGCTGGGGGGGGCCTTCCCAGATACGCAGTATTTT
>few|TRBV6-2/TRBV6-3|TRBJ1-5|-
CASSYVQSGNQPQHF
TGTGCCAGCAGTTACGTACAATCGGGCAATCAGCCCCAGCATTTT
>-|TRBV7-8|TRBJ2-7|-
CASSPLARDEQYF
TGTGCCAGCAGCCCGTTAGCACGGGACGAGCAGTACTTC
>-|TRBV4-1|TRBJ2-3|-
CASSPWGRASTDTQYF
TGCGCCAGCAGCCCATGGGGCCGTGCGAGCACAGATACGCAGTATTTT
>few|TRBV5-1|TRBJ1-1|-
CASSLGYKNTEAFF
TGCGCCAGCAGCTTGGGGTACAAGAACACTGAAGCTTTCTTT
>many|TRBV7-2|TRBJ2-7|-
CASSSPYREQYF
TGTGCCAGCAGCTCTCCTTACAGGGAGCAGTACTTC